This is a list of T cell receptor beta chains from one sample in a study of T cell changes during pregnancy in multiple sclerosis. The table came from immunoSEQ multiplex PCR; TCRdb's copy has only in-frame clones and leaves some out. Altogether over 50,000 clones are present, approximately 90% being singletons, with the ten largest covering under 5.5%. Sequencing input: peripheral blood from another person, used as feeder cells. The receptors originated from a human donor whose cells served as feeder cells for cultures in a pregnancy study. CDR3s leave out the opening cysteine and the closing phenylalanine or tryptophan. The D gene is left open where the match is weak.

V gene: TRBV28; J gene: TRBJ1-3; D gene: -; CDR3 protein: ASSLNKTLGHLSGNTIY
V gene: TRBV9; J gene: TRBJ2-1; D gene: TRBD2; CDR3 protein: ASTRLVSGGDEQF
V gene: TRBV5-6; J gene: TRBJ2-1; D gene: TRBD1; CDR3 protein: ASSWGTGSSYNEQF
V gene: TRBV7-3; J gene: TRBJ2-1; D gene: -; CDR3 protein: ASSLYSGGDEQF
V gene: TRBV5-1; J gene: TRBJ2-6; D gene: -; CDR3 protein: ASSSGKSNSGANVLT
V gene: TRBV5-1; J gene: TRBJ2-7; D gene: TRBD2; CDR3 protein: ASSLAPLAGGGEQY
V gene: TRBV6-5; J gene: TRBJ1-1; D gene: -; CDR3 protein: ASSQVSGAEAF
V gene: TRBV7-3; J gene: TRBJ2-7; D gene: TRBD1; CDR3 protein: ASSLTGGKSYEQY
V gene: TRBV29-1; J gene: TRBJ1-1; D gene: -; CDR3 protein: SVAWTEAF
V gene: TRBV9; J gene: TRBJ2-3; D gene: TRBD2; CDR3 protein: ASSENRGGAQDTQY
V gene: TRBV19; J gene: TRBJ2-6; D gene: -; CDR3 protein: ASSGNSGANVLT
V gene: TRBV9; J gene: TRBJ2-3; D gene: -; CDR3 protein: ASSVGTSTDTQY
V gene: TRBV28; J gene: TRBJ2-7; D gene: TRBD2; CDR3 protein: ASSTPGTSGGHEQY
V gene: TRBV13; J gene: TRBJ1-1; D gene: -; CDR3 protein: ASILQGSNTEAF
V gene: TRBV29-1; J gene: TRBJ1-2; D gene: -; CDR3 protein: SVVLGELVGYT
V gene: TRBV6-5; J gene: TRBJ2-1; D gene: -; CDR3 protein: ASSPGPNEQF
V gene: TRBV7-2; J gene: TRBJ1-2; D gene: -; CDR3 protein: ASSLSHRSWTENYGYT
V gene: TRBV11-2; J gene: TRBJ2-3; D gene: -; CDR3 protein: ASSPDFDRDTQY
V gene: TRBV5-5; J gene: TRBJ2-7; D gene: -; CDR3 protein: ASSLSPLRSYEQY
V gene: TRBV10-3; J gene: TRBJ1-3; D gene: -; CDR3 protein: AISGRENTIY
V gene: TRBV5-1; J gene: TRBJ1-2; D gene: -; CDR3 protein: ASSTGLDGYGYT
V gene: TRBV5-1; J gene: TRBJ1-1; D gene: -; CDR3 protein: ASSLDFRGTEAF
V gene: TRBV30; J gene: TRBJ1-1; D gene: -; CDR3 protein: ASRRGPHTEAF
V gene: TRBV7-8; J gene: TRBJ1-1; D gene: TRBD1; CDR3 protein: ASLRGLNTEAF
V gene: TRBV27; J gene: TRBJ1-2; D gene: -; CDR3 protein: ASSTGSGYGYT
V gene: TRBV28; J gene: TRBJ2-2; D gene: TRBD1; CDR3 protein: ASSDRAVGRELF
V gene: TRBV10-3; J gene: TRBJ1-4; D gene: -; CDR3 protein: AVGTTNEKLF
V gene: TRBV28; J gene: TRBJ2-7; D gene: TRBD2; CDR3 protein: ASSRTSGIYEQY
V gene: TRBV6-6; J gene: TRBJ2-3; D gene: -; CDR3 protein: ASRAPLRTDTQY
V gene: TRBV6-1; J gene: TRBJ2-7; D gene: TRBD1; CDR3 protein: ASSAWRTGAYEQY
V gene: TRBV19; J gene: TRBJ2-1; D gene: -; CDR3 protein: ASSFPGDNEQF
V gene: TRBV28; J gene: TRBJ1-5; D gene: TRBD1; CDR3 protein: ASRPGTGGSQPQH
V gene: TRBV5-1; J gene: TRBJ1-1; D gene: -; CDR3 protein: ASSPSPDTEAF
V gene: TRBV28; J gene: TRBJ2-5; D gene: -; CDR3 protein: ASSLLAGYQETQY
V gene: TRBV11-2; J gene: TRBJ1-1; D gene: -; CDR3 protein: ASSLSRDKKAF
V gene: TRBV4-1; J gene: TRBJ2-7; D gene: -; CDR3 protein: ASSQEEGTYEQY
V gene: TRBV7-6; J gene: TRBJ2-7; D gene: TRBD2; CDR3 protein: ASSPSGGLAGEGYEQY
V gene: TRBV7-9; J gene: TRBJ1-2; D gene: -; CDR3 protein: ASSLSSTYFGYT
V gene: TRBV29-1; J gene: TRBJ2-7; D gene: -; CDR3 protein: SAWDTPNTDKY
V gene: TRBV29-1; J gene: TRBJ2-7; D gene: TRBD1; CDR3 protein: SVAGQGAFYEQY
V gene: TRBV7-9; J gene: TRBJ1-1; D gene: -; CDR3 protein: ASRLTNTEAF
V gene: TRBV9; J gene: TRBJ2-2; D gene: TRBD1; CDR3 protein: ASTPTGGTNTGELF
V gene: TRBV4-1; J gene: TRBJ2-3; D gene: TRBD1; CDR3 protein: ASSLRDRAADTQY
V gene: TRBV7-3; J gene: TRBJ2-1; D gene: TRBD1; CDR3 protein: ASSLTGTHEQF
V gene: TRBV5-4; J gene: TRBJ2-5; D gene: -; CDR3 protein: ASSLNREETQY
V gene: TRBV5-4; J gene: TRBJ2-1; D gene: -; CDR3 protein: ASSYRVGSYNEQF
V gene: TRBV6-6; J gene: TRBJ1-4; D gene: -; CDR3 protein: ASKFPQGSTNEKLF
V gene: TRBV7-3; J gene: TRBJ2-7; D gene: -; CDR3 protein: ASSLLSGRDEQY
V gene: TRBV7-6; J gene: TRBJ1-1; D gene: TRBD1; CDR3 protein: ASSRQGANTEAF
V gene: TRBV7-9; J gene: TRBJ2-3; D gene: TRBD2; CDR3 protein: ASSSPLASGESSTDTQY